Shown below are 31 T cell receptor beta chains from a single sample sequenced in a study of blood T cell repertoires in COVID-19 (dated by TCRdb to about 2020). The library was produced with the immunoSEQ multiplex PCR assay. The source is immuneACCESS, and TCRdb retained only in-frame sequences with V and J called. Part of the clones is not carried over; for the studies checked, unresolved V genes explain less than half of this, and the remainder is unexplained. The sample table contains roughly 110,000 clones; only one count was recorded for 84% of them. About 8.1% of the sample is in the top ten clones. The sequenced sample consisted of peripheral blood. All receptors come from a woman between 35 and 50 years old with acute or convalescent COVID-19.

The chain links TRBV7-2 to TRBJ1-6; tentatively, D is TRBD1 (5 bases). V was pared by 2 bases and J by 9 bases, with 14 bases between. The germline CDR1 and CDR2 sequences are SGHTA and FQGNSA. CDR3 length equals 15 residues. CDR3 bases: TGTGCCAGCAGCTTAAGAAAGGGGTTGGGTTCACCCCTCCACTTT. Its translation is CASSLRKGLGSPLHF.

The rearrangement uses TRBV2 and TRBJ1-3, with D uncertain. Germline lookup yields CDR1 SNHLY and CDR2 FYNNEI. This CDR3 has 13 residues. Trimming took off 9 bases at V and 0 bases at J, with 9 bases between the two ends. CDR3 residues: CASGAVSGNTIYF. As DNA, the CDR3 is TGTGCCAGTGGAGCGGTCTCTGGAAACACCATATATTTT.

The V and J genes are TRBV6-5 and TRBJ1-6, with D unresolved. The length of the CDR3 is 15 residues. The V and J ends lost 7 bases and 5 bases respectively, with 15 bases between them. Germline V gene sequence: CDR1 MNHEY, CDR2 SVGAGI. The CDR3, as DNA: TGTGCCAGCATCCTGGAGAATCTAAATAATTCACCCCTCCACTTT. Translating gives CASILENLNNSPLHF.

The CDR3 region has the DNA TGTGCCAGCAGCCCACGACAGGGGGCTAAGGATAGCTATGGCTACACCTTC. It translates to CASSPRQGAKDSYGYTF. The chain has TRBV5-4 and TRBJ1-2; 10 nucleotides match TRBD1. This CDR3 has 17 amino acids. The ends lost 4 bases at V and 4 bases at J; junction bases unmatched: 13. Germline V lookup: CDR1 SGHNT, CDR2 YYREEE (reference sequence).

The CDR3 nucleotides are TGTGCCAGCAGACGACTAGCGGGGGGGTTGGATACGCAGTATTTT. It codes for CASRRLAGGLDTQYF. The gene calls are TRBV11-2 and TRBJ2-3, with TRBD2 matching over 14 bases. Germline CDR1 and CDR2: SGHAT and FQNNGV. V shed 6 bases and J 6 bases; nucleotides not matched to a gene: 5. This CDR3 region has 15 residues.

The genes are TRBV29-1 and TRBJ1-2; 8 nucleotides line up with TRBD1. Germline assignment: CDR1 SQVTM and CDR2 ANQGSEA. The CDR3 is made up of 13 amino acids. After removal of 3 bases from V and 7 bases from J, the junction contained 7 bases not matched to a gene. The CDR3 nucleotides read TGCAGCGTTGAGGGATCAGGGGGCGGTGGCTACACCTTC. Its translation: CSVEGSGGGGYTF.

This clone was counted between two and nine times. The rearrangement links TRBV19 to TRBJ2-2; D call uncertain. Germline loops: CDR1 LNHDA, CDR2 SQIVND (reference sequence). Trimming left V 2 bases short and J 4 bases short, with 8 bases between. This CDR3 is 14 amino acids long. The CDR3 DNA reads as TGTGCCAGTAGTATACAGATTACCACCGGGGAGCTGTTTTTT. It translates to CASSIQITTGELFF.

The CDR3 DNA reads as TGTGCCAGCACATGGACAGGGGCCAAAGAAAAACTGTTTTTT. Its protein is CASTWTGAKEKLFF. The rearrangement joins TRBV2 to TRBJ1-4, with 9 bases that match TRBD1. The CDR3 is 14 residues long. J was trimmed by 8 bases and V by 7 bases; bases with no gene match: 8. Germline CDR1 is SNHLY and CDR2 is FYNNEI.

The chain has TRBV27 and TRBJ1-2; maybe TRBD1 (5 bases). Germline assignment: CDR1 MNHEY and CDR2 SMNVEV (reference sequence). V lost 5 bases, J lost 8 bases, and 9 bases lay in between. CDR3 length equals 11 residues. The CDR3 bases are TGTGCCAGCAGTGGTAGGGGCGGCTACACCTTC. It codes for CASSGRGGYTF.

CDR3 bases: TGCGCCAGCAGTGACCGGGTCGCGAACACTGAAGCTTTCTTT. It translates to CASSDRVANTEAFF. This rearrangement joins TRBV10-1 to TRBJ1-1, with unresolved D. Trimming left V 3 bases short and J 1 base short, with 9 bases between. CDR3 size: 14 residues. Germline CDR1 reads WNHNN; CDR2 reads SYGVQD (reference sequence).

The rearrangement joins TRBV9 to TRBJ2-7; 7 bases are a match to TRBD2. The CDR3 has 15 amino acids. Germline CDR1 is SGDLS and CDR2 is YYNGEE. The V segment lost 1 base and the J segment 6 bases; nucleotides outside the gene matches: 10. The CDR3 coding sequence is TGTGCCAGCAGCGTATGGGCGGGGGAGTCGGCCGAGCAGTACTTC. Its protein product is CASSVWAGESAEQYF.

This chain links TRBV30 with TRBJ2-7, with D unclear. Trimming took 0 bases from V and 1 from J, leaving 10 bases between them. The CDR3 totals 14 residues. Germline V gives CDR1 GTSNPN, CDR2 SVGIG (reference sequence). CDR3 residues: CAWSVLRRSYEQYF. DNA for the CDR3: TGTGCCTGGAGTGTTTTGCGGAGATCCTACGAGCAGTACTTC.

The chain couples TRBV7-8 to TRBJ1-2; D ambiguous. V lost 6 bases to trimming and J lost 6 bases, with 14 bases between them. The CDR3 totals 13 residues. CDR1 is SGHVS, CDR2 FQNEAQ, per germline. The CDR3 spells CASSFSREDGYTF. The CDR3, as DNA: TGTGCCAGCAGTTTCTCCCGGGAAGATGGCTACACCTTC. The variable domain in full, with the rest retrieved from reference TRBV7-8 and TRBJ1-2, is GAGVSQSPRYKVAKRGQDVALRCDPISGHVSLFWYQQALGQGPEFLTYFQNEAQLDKSGLPSDRFFAERPEGSVSTLKIQRTQQEDSAVYLCASSFSREDGYTFGSGTRLTVV.

The V call is TRBV2, the J call TRBJ2-3; tentatively, D is TRBD2 (6 bases). The CDR3 is made up of 14 amino acids. The V end was cut by 8 bases, the J end by 2 bases, with 14 bases between. In germline, CDR1 is SNHLY, CDR2 FYNNEI. CDR3 nucleotides: TGTGCCAGCGCCCGCGGGGAACACACAGATACGCAGTATTTT. Its protein product is CASARGEHTDTQYF.

J is TRBJ1-4 and V is TRBV2; possibly TRBD1 for D (5 bases). The CDR3 runs 17 residues. Germline V gene data show CDR1 as SNHLY and CDR2 as FYNNEI. V lost 0 bases and J lost 8, with 19 bases in between. The chain's CDR3 is CASSEAKGRAGREKLFF. In nucleotides, the CDR3 is TGTGCCAGCAGTGAAGCCAAGGGGCGCGCAGGAAGGGAAAAACTGTTTTTT.

The gene calls are TRBV2 and TRBJ1-2; 7 bases line up with TRBD1. CDR1 is SNHLY, CDR2 FYNNEI, per germline. The ends lost 7 bases at V and 5 bases at J; junction bases unmatched: 4. The CDR3 length is 12 residues. The CDR3, as DNA: TGTGCCAGCAAGGGGGCAAGATATGGCTACACCTTC. Translated, it gives CASKGARYGYTF.

The chain joins TRBV27 to TRBJ1-5; a weak D match, TRBD1 (5 bases). The germline CDR1 and CDR2 sequences are MNHEY and SMNVEV (reference sequence). This CDR3 contains 20 residues. The germline V and J ends were trimmed by 7 bases and 0 bases, with 28 bases remaining between them. CDR3 DNA sequence: TGTGCCAGCATCCCTATGGGGGGGAGACAGACAACCCCTAGCAATCAGCCCCAGCATTTT. This gives the protein CASIPMGGRQTTPSNQPQHF.

The CDR3 DNA reads TGTGCCAGCAGCAAGGGACAGGTTCGTTATCAGCCCCAGCATTTT. Encoded protein: CASSKGQVRYQPQHF. The V gene is TRBV6-5, the J gene TRBJ1-5; 8 nucleotides line up with TRBD1. Trimming took 6 bases from V and 5 from J; bases not matched to a gene: 9. Germline CDR1 MNHEY, CDR2 SVGAGI. The CDR3 contains 15 residues.

The sample holds a few counts of this clone. The rearrangement joins TRBV5-1 to TRBJ2-1, with a possible D match to TRBD1 (6 bases). The V and J ends lost 1 base and 2 bases respectively, with 10 bases between them. The CDR3 runs to 15 residues. From germline, CDR1 is SGHRS and CDR2 YFSETQ. DNA of the CDR3: TGCGCCAGCAGCTTGAAACAGGGACCCTACAATGAGCAGTTCTTC. It codes for CASSLKQGPYNEQFF.

The chain recombines TRBV6-6 with TRBJ2-4; 7 bases are shared with TRBD2. Germline CDR1 MNHNY, CDR2 SVGAGI (reference sequence). V trimming: 8 bases; J trimming: 5 bases; junction bases outside the gene matches: 3. CDR3 length equals 12 residues. The CDR3, as DNA: TGTGCCAGCCGTGCGGGAGAAAACATTCAGTACTTC. Protein product: CASRAGENIQYF.

The CDR3 loop is CASSFFDGSQETQYF. The CDR3 DNA reads TGTGCCAGCAGCTTCTTTGACGGGTCGCAAGAGACCCAGTACTTC. The chain carries TRBV5-6 and TRBJ2-5; D remains ambiguous. The germline CDR1 and CDR2 sequences are SGHDT and YYEEEE. The CDR3 loop spans 15 amino acids. V lost 2 bases, J lost 2 bases, and 13 bases lay in between.

The V and J genes are TRBV25-1 and TRBJ2-7, with 8 bases identical to TRBD1. Germline values: CDR1 MGHDK, CDR2 SYGVNS. This CDR3 is 15 amino acids long. Trimming removed 6 bases from V and 3 bases from J; junction bases left unmatched: 10. The CDR3 coding sequence is TGTGCCAGCAGCCCATACGACAGGGGCAACTACGAGCAGTACTTC. Translation: CASSPYDRGNYEQYF.

J is TRBJ1-4 and V is TRBV19, with unresolved D. CDR1 LNHDA and CDR2 SQIVND come from the germline V gene (reference sequence). The CDR3 runs 15 residues. The V gene lost 5 bases and the J gene lost 1 base, with 11 bases spanning the gap. The CDR3 region is CASSFRVRTNEKLFF. CDR3 sequence (DNA): TGTGCCAGTAGTTTTCGGGTCAGAACTAATGAAAAACTGTTTTTT.

This clone was seen repeatedly, ten times or more. J is TRBJ2-7 and V is TRBV19; TRBD1 matches at 8 bases. V was clipped by 8 bases and J by 7 bases; unmatched bases: 4. CDR1 is LNHDA and CDR2 is SQIVND in the germline V gene (reference sequence). The CDR3 is made up of 11 amino acids. CDR3 coding DNA: TGTGCCAGTGGACAGGGTGAAGAGCAGTACTTC. As protein: CASGQGEEQYF.

The chain couples TRBV23-1 to TRBJ2-3; 7 bases align to TRBD2. TRBV23-1 has ORF status, its function being uncertain. The CDR3 consists of 14 residues. Trimming at V came to 11 bases and at J to 3 bases, leaving 11 bases not matched to a gene. The CDR3 here is CAPTGREGTDTQYF. The DNA of the CDR3 is TGCGCCCCGACCGGCAGGGAGGGTACAGATACGCAGTATTTT.

The rearrangement links TRBV6-5 to TRBJ2-7; TRBD1 aligns across 9 bases. Losses at the gene ends were 2 bases for V and 2 bases for J; bases not matched to a gene: 4. The CDR3 is made up of 15 amino acids. Germline CDR1 and CDR2: MNHEY and SVGAGI. This CDR3 is CASSYDYRGPYEQYF. As DNA, the CDR3 is TGTGCCAGCAGTTACGACTACAGGGGGCCCTACGAGCAGTACTTC.

This clone was counted only a few times. J is TRBJ1-3 and V is TRBV5-1, with D perhaps TRBD1 (6 bases). Trimming took 6 bases from V and 0 from J, leaving 13 bases between them. CDR1 and CDR2 (germline): SGHRS, YFSETQ. This CDR3 comprises 15 residues. The CDR3 sequence is CASTTTGLSGNTIYF. In DNA, the CDR3 is TGCGCCAGCACCACGACAGGACTCTCTGGAAACACCATATATTTT.

This clone was recorded only once. The rearrangement joins TRBV6-1 to TRBJ1-2; 7 positions agree with TRBD1. Germline CDR1 is MNHNS and CDR2 is SASEGT. The CDR3 sequence is 14 residues long. The V and J ends lost 1 base and 3 bases, in that order; junction bases with no gene match: 2. The CDR3 loop is CASSEDTGDYGYTF. The CDR3 DNA follows: TGTGCCAGCAGTGAAGACACAGGGGACTATGGCTACACCTTC.

This clone was observed once. One end of the junction is discordant with germline, which a read error may explain. The rearrangement uses TRBV18 and TRBJ2-7, with 7 bases identical to TRBD1. CDR1 and CDR2 (germline): KGHSH, LQKENI. CDR3 length: 14 residues. CDR3 loop: CASSPGTAWPERYF. For the CDR3, the DNA is TGTGCCAGCTCACCGGGGACAGCCTGGCCGGAGCGGTACTTC.

This chain connects TRBV11-2 to TRBJ1-1; D ambiguous. The germline V gene encodes CDR1 SGHAT and CDR2 FQNNGV. CDR3 length: 13 amino acids. The V and J ends lost 1 base and 1 base respectively, with 4 bases between them. Here the CDR3 DNA reads TGTGCCAGCAGCTTAGGAGAGAACACTGAAGCTTTCTTT. As protein: CASSLGENTEAFF.

The chain combines TRBV7-9 with TRBJ1-6; D possibly corresponds to TRBD1 (6 bases). There are 15 residues in the CDR3. The V gene lost 1 base and the J gene lost 9 bases, with 13 bases spanning the gap. The V gene's germline CDR1 is SEHNR and CDR2 FQNEAQ (reference sequence). The DNA for the CDR3 is TGTGCCAGCAGCTTAGAAACCGGGACAACTTCACCCCTCCACTTT. Encoded protein: CASSLETGTTSPLHF.